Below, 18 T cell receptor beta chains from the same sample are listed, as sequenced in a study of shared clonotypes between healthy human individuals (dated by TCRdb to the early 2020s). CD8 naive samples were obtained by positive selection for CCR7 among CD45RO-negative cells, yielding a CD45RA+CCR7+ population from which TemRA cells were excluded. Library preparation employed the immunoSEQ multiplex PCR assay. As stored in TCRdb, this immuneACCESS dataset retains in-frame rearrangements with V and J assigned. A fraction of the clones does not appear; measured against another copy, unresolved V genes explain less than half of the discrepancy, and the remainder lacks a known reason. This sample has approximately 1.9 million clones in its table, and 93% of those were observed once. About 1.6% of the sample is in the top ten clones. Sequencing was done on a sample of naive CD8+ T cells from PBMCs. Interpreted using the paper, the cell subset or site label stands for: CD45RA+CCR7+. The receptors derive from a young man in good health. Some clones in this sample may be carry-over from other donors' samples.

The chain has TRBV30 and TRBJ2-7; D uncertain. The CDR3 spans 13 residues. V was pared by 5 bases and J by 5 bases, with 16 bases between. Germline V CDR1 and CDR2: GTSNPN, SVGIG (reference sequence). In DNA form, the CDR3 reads TGTGCCTGGTCTTGGCTGGGTCCCAACGAGCAGTACTTC. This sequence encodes CAWSWLGPNEQYF.

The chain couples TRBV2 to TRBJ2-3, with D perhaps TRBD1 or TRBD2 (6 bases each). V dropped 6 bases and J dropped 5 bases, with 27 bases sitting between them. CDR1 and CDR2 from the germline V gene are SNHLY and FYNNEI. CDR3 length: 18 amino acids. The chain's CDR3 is CASSVPAGKRGVEDTQYF. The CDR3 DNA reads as TGTGCCAGCAGCGTTCCCGCCGGGAAAAGGGGGGTCGAAGATACGCAGTATTTT. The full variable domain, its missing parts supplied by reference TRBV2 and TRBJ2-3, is EPEVTQTPSHQVTQMGQEVILRCVPISNHLYFYWYRQILGQKVEFLVSFYNNEISEKSEIFDDQFSVERPDGSNFTLKIRSTKLEDSAMYFCASSVPAGKRGVEDTQYFGPGTRLTVL.

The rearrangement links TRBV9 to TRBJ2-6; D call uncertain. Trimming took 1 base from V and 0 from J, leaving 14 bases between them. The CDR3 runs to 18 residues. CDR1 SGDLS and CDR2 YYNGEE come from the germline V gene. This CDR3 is CASSVPDLTFSGANVLTF. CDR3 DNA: TGTGCCAGCAGCGTACCCGACCTTACGTTCTCTGGGGCCAACGTCCTGACTTTC.

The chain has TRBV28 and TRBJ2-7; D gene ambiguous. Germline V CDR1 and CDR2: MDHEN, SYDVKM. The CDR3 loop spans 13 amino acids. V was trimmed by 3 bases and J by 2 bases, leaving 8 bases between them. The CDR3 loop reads CASSFIDAYEQYF. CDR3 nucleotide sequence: TGTGCCAGCAGTTTTATTGATGCCTACGAGCAGTACTTC. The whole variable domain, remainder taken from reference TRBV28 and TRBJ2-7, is DVKVTQSSRYLVKRTGEKVFLECVQDMDHENMFWYRQDPGLGLRLIYFSYDVKMKEKGDIPEGYSVSREKKERFSLILESASTNQTSMYLCASSFIDAYEQYFGPGTRLTVT.

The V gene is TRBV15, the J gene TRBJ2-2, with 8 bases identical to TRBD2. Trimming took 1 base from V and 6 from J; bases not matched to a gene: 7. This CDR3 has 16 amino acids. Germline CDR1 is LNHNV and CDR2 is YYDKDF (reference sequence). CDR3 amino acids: CATSRVPAGAPGELFF. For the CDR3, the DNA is TGTGCCACCAGCAGAGTGCCAGCGGGGGCGCCCGGGGAGCTGTTTTTT.

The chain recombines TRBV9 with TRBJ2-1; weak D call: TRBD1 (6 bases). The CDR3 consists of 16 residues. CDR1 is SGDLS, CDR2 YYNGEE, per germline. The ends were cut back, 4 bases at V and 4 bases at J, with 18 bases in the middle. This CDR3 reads CASSPPSGALYNEQFF. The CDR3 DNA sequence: TGTGCCAGCAGCCCCCCTTCAGGGGCTCTGTACAATGAGCAGTTCTTC. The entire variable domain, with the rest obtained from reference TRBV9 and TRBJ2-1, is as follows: DSGVTQTPKHLITATGQRVTLRCSPRSGDLSVYWYQQSLDQGLQFLIQYYNGEERAKGNILERFSAQQFPDLHSELNLSSLELGDSALYFCASSPPSGALYNEQFFGPGTRLTVL.

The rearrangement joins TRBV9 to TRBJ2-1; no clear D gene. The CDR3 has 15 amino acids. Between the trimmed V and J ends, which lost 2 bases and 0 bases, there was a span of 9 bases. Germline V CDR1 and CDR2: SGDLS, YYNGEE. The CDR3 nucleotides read TGTGCCAGCAGCGTGGACCAGAGCTCCTACAATGAGCAGTTCTTC. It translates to CASSVDQSSYNEQFF.

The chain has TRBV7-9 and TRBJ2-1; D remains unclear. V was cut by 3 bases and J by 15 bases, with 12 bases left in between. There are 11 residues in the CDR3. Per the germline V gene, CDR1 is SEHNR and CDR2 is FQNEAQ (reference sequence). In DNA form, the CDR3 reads TGTGCCAGCAGCTTTAGCCAGAAGTGGTTCTTC. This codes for CASSFSQKWFF.

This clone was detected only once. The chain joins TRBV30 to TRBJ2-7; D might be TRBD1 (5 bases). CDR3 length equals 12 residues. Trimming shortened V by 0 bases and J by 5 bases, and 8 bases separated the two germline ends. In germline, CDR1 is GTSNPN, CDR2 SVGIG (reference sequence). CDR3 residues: CAWSVQEHEQYF. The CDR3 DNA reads TGTGCCTGGAGTGTACAGGAGCACGAGCAGTACTTC.

For the CDR3, the DNA is TGTGCCAGCAGCTTAGGGAGGACAGGTTACAATGAGCAGTTCTTC. This sequence encodes CASSLGRTGYNEQFF. The chain couples TRBV7-8 to TRBJ2-1; TRBD1 matches at 7 bases. The CDR3 spans 15 residues. CDR1 and CDR2 from the germline V gene are SGHVS and FQNEAQ. The V and J ends lost 1 base and 4 bases, in that order; junction bases with no gene match: 4.

The CDR3 region has the DNA TGTGCCAGTAGAAGTTGGGAGAGGGGGTCCAAAAACATTCAGTACTTC. It is translated as CASRSWERGSKNIQYF. The chain recombines TRBV19 with TRBJ2-4; possible D gene TRBD1, 6 bases. CDR3 length equals 16 residues. In germline, CDR1 is LNHDA, CDR2 SQIVND (reference sequence). V was pared by 6 bases and J by 2 bases, with 17 bases between.

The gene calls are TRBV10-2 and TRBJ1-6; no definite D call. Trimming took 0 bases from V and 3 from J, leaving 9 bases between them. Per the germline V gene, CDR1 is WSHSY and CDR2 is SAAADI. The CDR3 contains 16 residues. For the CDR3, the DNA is TGCGCCAGCAGTGAGTCGTCGAGCAACTATAATTCACCCCTCCACTTT. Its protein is CASSESSSNYNSPLHF.

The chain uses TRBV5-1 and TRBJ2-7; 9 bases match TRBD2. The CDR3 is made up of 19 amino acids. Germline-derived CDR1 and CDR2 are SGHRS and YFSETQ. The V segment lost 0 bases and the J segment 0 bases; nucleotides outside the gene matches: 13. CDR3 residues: CASSLAFSGSMGSSYEQYF. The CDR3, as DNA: TGCGCCAGCAGCTTGGCCTTTAGCGGGAGTATGGGGAGCTCCTACGAGCAGTACTTC.

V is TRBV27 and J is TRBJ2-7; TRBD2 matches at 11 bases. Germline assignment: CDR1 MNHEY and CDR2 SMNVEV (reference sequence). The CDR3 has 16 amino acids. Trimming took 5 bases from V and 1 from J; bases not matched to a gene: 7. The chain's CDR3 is CASSPVLAGGSYEQYF. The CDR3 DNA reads TGTGCCAGCAGTCCTGTTCTAGCGGGGGGATCCTACGAGCAGTACTTC.

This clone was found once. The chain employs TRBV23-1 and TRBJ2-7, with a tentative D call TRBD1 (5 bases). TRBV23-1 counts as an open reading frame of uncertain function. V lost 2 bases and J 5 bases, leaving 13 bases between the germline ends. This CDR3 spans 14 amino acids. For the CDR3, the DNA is TGCGCCAGCAGTCAAGAGGCCAGGGTCCACGAGCAGTACTTC. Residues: CASSQEARVHEQYF.

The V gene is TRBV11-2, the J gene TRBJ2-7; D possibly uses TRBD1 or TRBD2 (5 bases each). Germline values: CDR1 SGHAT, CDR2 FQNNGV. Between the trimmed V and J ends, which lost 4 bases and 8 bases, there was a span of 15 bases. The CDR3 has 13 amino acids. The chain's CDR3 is CASSSRDGSKQYF. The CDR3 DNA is TGTGCCAGCAGCTCCCGGGACGGATCGAAGCAGTACTTC.

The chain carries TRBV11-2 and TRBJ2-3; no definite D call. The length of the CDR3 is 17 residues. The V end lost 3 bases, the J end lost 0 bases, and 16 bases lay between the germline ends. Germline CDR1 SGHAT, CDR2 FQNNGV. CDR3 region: CASSLSPRRPSTDTQYF. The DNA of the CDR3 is TGTGCCAGCAGCTTGTCCCCCCGGAGACCTAGCACAGATACGCAGTATTTT.

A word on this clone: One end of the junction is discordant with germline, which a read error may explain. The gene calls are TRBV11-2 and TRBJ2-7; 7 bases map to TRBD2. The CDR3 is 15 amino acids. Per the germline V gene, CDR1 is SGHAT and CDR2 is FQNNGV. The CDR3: CASSIGPAGAYEQHF. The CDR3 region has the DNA TGTGCCAGCAGCATAGGCCCTGCGGGAGCTTACGAGCAGCACTTC.